This TCR beta chain emerged from a study of cytomegalovirus exposure and HLA in healthy donors. Study-level background: Unique TCRs numbering some 80 million, obtained from HLA-typed donors, made up an early data release. Genotyping showed 81% of a few hundred donors falling in the Caucasian-associated ancestry cluster.

Study outcomes and limitations: The likely origin of a cluster of highly shared sequence variants was a sequencing artifact.

V was pared by 6 bases and J by 4 bases, with 10 bases of the junction left unmatched. The germline gives CDR1 MNHEY, CDR2 SVGAGI. The CDR3 is 15 residues long. The PCR employed 60 Vbeta primers together with 13 Jbeta primers. Libraries were prepared by immunoSEQ multiplex PCR; TCRdb keeps only in-frame clonotypes and omits some of them. The table has roughly 150,000 clones, approximately 86% seen once. As regards this clone: Its antigen remains unknown.

The chain recombines TRBV6-5 with TRBJ1-2, with 8 bases fitting TRBD1. The sequencing input was PBMCs. The origin of this receptor is a woman aged 45-65 years in good health and CMV-seropositive. CDR3 nucleotides: TGTGCCAGCAGCGGACAGGGTGTTGATCGCTATGGCTACACCTTC. Translated, it gives CASSGQGVDRYGYTF.